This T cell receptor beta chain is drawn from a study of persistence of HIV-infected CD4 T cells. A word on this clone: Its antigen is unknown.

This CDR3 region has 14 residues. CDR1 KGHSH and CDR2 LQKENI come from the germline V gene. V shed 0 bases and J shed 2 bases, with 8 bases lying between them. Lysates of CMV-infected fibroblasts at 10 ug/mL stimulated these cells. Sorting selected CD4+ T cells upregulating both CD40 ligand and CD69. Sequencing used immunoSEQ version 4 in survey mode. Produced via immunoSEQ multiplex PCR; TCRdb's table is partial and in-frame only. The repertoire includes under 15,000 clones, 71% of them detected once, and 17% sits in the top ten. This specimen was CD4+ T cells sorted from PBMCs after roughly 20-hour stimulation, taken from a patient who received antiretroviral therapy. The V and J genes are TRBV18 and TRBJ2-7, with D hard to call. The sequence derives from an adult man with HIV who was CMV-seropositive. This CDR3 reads CASSPPNLAYEQYF. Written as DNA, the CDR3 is TGTGCCAGCTCACCACCGAATTTAGCCTACGAGCAGTACTTC.